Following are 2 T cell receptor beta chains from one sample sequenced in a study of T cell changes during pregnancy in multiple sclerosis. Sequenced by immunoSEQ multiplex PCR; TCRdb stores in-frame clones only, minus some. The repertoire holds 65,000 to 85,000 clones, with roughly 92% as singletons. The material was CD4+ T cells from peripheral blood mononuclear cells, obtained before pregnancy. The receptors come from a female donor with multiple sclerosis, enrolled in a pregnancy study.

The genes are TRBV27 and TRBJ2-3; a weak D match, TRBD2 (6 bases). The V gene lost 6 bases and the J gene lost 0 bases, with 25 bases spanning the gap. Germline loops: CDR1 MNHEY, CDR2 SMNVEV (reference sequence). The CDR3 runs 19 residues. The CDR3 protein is CASRTILPFGGISTDTQYF. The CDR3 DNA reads TGTGCCAGCAGAACAATACTGCCTTTTGGCGGGATTAGCACAGATACGCAGTATTTT.

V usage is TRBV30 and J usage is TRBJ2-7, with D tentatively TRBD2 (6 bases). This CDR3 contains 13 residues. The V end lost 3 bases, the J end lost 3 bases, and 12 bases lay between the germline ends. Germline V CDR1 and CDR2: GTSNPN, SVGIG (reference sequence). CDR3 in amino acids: CAWSPGTVYEQYF. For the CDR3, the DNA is TGTGCCTGGAGCCCGGGGACTGTCTACGAGCAGTACTTC.